This is a list of T cell receptor beta chains from one sample in a study of blood T cell repertoires in COVID-19. Sequenced by immunoSEQ multiplex PCR; TCRdb stores in-frame clones only, minus some. The data show about 230,000 clones, more than 75% seen once. The sample comprised peripheral blood. The receptor set was obtained from a middle-aged man with COVID-19, enrolled during active disease. Each CDR3 is given with its conserved first and last residue. Rows give clone size only sometimes, using once, few, many, or a class for an expanded clone.

size,length,V,J,CDR3
NA,13,TRBV19,TRBJ1-1,CASSFTGGTEAFF
few,17,TRBV6-7,TRBJ2-3,CASSSHPNYLRTDTQYF
NA,15,TRBV5-8,TRBJ2-7,CASSFLGQGLDEQYF
NA,13,TRBV30,TRBJ2-7,CAWSKGFRSEQYF
NA,15,TRBV5-1,TRBJ2-5,CASSSTPGGGETQYF
NA,16,TRBV19,TRBJ2-2,CASSQYGGKGTGELFF
NA,15,TRBV10-3,TRBJ2-7,CAISDPAGVTYEQYF
NA,13,TRBV3-1/TRBV3-2,TRBJ1-6,CASSQSSISPLHF
NA,17,TRBV4-1,TRBJ1-2,CASRNRDRGNPNYGYTF
NA,19,TRBV2,TRBJ2-3,CASSVFELNSSPSTDTQYF
NA,11,TRBV5-1,TRBJ2-7,CASSLDGTVYF
NA,14,TRBV3-1/TRBV3-2,TRBJ2-7,CASSPWTSGTEQYF
NA,14,TRBV24-1,TRBJ2-5,CATSDLQGRETQYF
NA,17,TRBV6-6,TRBJ1-6,CASSHRQEKGFNSPLHF
NA,13,TRBV7-9,TRBJ2-2,CASSLGRDGELFF
NA,14,TRBV9,TRBJ1-2,CASSLSGQGNGYTF
once,15,TRBV7-3,TRBJ2-3,CASSLGGERADTQYF
NA,15,TRBV6-5,TRBJ1-1,CASSSPGQGITEAFF
NA,12,TRBV18,TRBJ2-3,CASSHRGGTQYF
NA,17,TRBV11-1,TRBJ1-1,CASSLAPGGIMNTEAFF
NA,16,TRBV4-3,TRBJ1-4,CASSQDVARSNEKLFF
NA,15,TRBV24-1,TRBJ2-7,CATSDPHRGSYEQYF
NA,15,TRBV19,TRBJ2-4,CASSIGRETAGIQYF
NA,13,TRBV30,TRBJ2-4,CAWAQTGSSIQYF
NA,16,TRBV5-6,TRBJ1-3,CASSHGLPSSGNTIYF
NA,15,TRBV10-3,TRBJ2-5,CAISASRGGVETQYF
NA,16,TRBV5-1,TRBJ2-3,CASSLGASGATDTQYF
NA,14,TRBV7-9,TRBJ1-5,CASTLEGSNQPQHF
NA,15,TRBV7-2,TRBJ1-3,CASSLAQASGNTIYF
NA,14,TRBV19,TRBJ2-7,CASSGDRGSYEQYF
NA,14,TRBV9,TRBJ1-4,CASAPGQGVEKLFF
NA,16,TRBV6-5,TRBJ2-2,CASSSRQGVNTGELFF
NA,18,TRBV5-1,TRBJ1-4,CASSVAASSDATNEKLFF
NA,16,TRBV28,TRBJ1-4,CASSEVGTGIGEKLFF
few,14,TRBV5-1,TRBJ1-1,CASRGTGLNTEAFF
NA,15,TRBV18,TRBJ2-1,CASSPNPGIHNEQFF
once,17,TRBV5-1,TRBJ2-1,CASSGSLAGGGFNEQFF
NA,16,TRBV6-1,TRBJ1-2,CASSELGQGGDYGYTF
NA,14,TRBV14,TRBJ2-5,CASSQDSQGETQYF
NA,20,TRBV5-1,TRBJ2-3,CASSVPTSGGARIDTDTQYF
NA,14,TRBV20-1,TRBJ1-1,CSASNQGLRAEAFF
NA,14,TRBV7-9,TRBJ1-4,CASSRDRVDEKLFF
once,14,TRBV4-1,TRBJ2-7,CASSQVQGTHEQYF
NA,15,TRBV3-1/TRBV3-2,TRBJ2-7,CASGRQEGLAHEQYF
NA,13,TRBV19,TRBJ2-7,CASSMGTGYEQYF
once,13,TRBV6-5,TRBJ2-7,CASSSGTTYEQYF
NA,16,TRBV19,TRBJ2-3,CASSISYRGGSDTQYF
NA,13,TRBV29-1,TRBJ1-5,CSVPSGANQPQHF